This T cell receptor beta chain stems from a study of a mutant IDH1 vaccine in newly diagnosed glioma. Described time point: week 5, during vaccination. What each vaccine dose contained was 300 ug of mutant IDH1 20-mer peptide, accompanied by topical imiquimod. Concerning this clone: The antigen remains undetermined.

The CDR3 runs to 14 residues. CDR1 WSHSY and CDR2 SAAADI come from the germline V gene. With 6 bases clipped from V and 7 bases from J, the junction kept 8 bases outside the gene matches. Repertoires were generated with immunoSEQ multiplex PCR, while TCRdb's copy carries only in-frame clones and drops some. The sample carries approximately 57,000 clones, approximately 82% recorded once. The receptor's source is a woman aged 18-29 years with glioma. Some clones in this sample may be carry-over from other donors' samples. The V gene is TRBV10-2, the J gene TRBJ1-2, with TRBD1 identical over 10 bases. This specimen was PBMCs, taken from a glioma patient whose treatment included an IDH1 peptide vaccine. CDR3 in amino acids: CASSPGTGVGGYTF. CDR3 coding DNA: TGCGCCAGCAGCCCCGGGACAGGGGTAGGTGGCTACACCTTC.